These T cell receptor beta chains were read from a single sample in a study of early T cells in non-severe SARS-CoV-2 infection. One entry per CDR3 protein results from TCRdb running MiXCR on the 5' RACE reads. The sample has about 130,000 distinct CDR3 sequences, about 15% seen once. The sequenced sample was whole blood. The receptors originated from an adult who was a healthcare worker with PCR-confirmed SARS-CoV-2 infection or an uninfected control (not recorded which). CDR3s include the opening cysteine and the closing phenylalanine or tryptophan. Only some rows state a clone size, as once, few, many or a class for expanded clones.

j_call: TRBJ1-1; clone_size: few; v_call: TRBV30; cdr3_aa: CAWMQTYTEAFF
j_call: TRBJ2-7; clone_size: NA; v_call: TRBV29-1; cdr3_aa: CSVGDSRLPTGEQYF
j_call: TRBJ2-3; clone_size: NA; v_call: TRBV7-8; cdr3_aa: CASSSWTGGDTQYF
j_call: TRBJ2-2; clone_size: NA; v_call: TRBV29-1; cdr3_aa: CSVEDLLGTGELFF
j_call: TRBJ1-2; clone_size: few; v_call: TRBV5-4; cdr3_aa: CASTQGGTGYGYTF
j_call: TRBJ1-4; clone_size: many; v_call: TRBV18; cdr3_aa: CASSPQGRGEKLFF
j_call: TRBJ2-2; clone_size: NA; v_call: TRBV7-9; cdr3_aa: CASSLTSFIGELFF
j_call: TRBJ2-5; clone_size: NA; v_call: TRBV20-1; cdr3_aa: CSATGQGEETQYF
j_call: TRBJ1-1; clone_size: few; v_call: TRBV4-1; cdr3_aa: CASSQGATSYTEAFF
j_call: TRBJ1-4; clone_size: NA; v_call: TRBV29-1; cdr3_aa: CSVAGGFNEKLFF
j_call: TRBJ2-3; clone_size: few; v_call: TRBV18; cdr3_aa: CASSTGLSGDPDTQYF
j_call: TRBJ1-5; clone_size: NA; v_call: TRBV7-6; cdr3_aa: CASSDRKGGNDQHF
j_call: TRBJ2-7; clone_size: few; v_call: TRBV30; cdr3_aa: CAWRTPRFEQYF
j_call: TRBJ2-5; clone_size: few; v_call: TRBV7-8; cdr3_aa: CASSFSGQGGQETQYF
j_call: TRBJ2-5; clone_size: NA; v_call: TRBV9; cdr3_aa: CASSAGVRQETQYF
j_call: TRBJ2-1; clone_size: NA; v_call: TRBV12-3/TRBV12-4; cdr3_aa: CASSLLAEQFF
j_call: TRBJ1-1; clone_size: NA; v_call: TRBV6-1; cdr3_aa: CASREVTETEAFF
j_call: TRBJ2-2; clone_size: NA; v_call: TRBV5-1; cdr3_aa: CATALTSRLTGELFF
j_call: TRBJ2-1; clone_size: few; v_call: TRBV7-9; cdr3_aa: CASSPRWAEQFF
j_call: TRBJ2-5; clone_size: NA; v_call: TRBV11-2; cdr3_aa: CASSTKGGFPFRETQYF
j_call: TRBJ2-5; clone_size: few; v_call: TRBV29-1; cdr3_aa: CSVAAGETQYF
j_call: TRBJ1-2; clone_size: many; v_call: TRBV7-2; cdr3_aa: CASRLLVSYGYTF
j_call: TRBJ2-5; clone_size: NA; v_call: TRBV3-1; cdr3_aa: CASSDRTGVETQYF
j_call: TRBJ1-5; clone_size: few; v_call: TRBV19; cdr3_aa: CASSLGDRGRQPQHF
j_call: TRBJ2-3; clone_size: NA; v_call: TRBV29-1; cdr3_aa: CSVPLAGGPADTQYF
j_call: TRBJ1-1; clone_size: many; v_call: TRBV9; cdr3_aa: CASSELGRTEAFF
j_call: TRBJ1-2; clone_size: few; v_call: TRBV29-1; cdr3_aa: CSVDRPNNYGYTF
j_call: TRBJ1-5; clone_size: few; v_call: TRBV5-8; cdr3_aa: CASSFRLTGGGQPQHF
j_call: TRBJ2-5; clone_size: NA; v_call: TRBV7-9; cdr3_aa: CASSLANGGWLQETQYF
j_call: TRBJ2-2; clone_size: many; v_call: TRBV10-3; cdr3_aa: CAIRTTDRSNTGELFF
j_call: TRBJ2-3; clone_size: NA; v_call: TRBV10-1; cdr3_aa: CASSDWRSTDTQYF
j_call: TRBJ2-1; clone_size: many; v_call: TRBV20-1; cdr3_aa: CSAVEDEQFF
j_call: TRBJ1-2; clone_size: few; v_call: TRBV7-9; cdr3_aa: CASSLPGQGAPGYTF
j_call: TRBJ1-1; clone_size: NA; v_call: TRBV12-3/TRBV12-4; cdr3_aa: CASSWGVENTEAFF
j_call: TRBJ2-3; clone_size: NA; v_call: TRBV6-6; cdr3_aa: CASSYGGTTDTQYF
j_call: TRBJ2-7; clone_size: NA; v_call: TRBV4-2; cdr3_aa: CASSHSDRGGYEQYF
j_call: TRBJ2-3; clone_size: NA; v_call: TRBV4-1; cdr3_aa: CASSRRGEASTDTQYF
j_call: TRBJ2-7; clone_size: NA; v_call: TRBV20-1; cdr3_aa: CSARTGGATYEQYF
j_call: TRBJ1-5; clone_size: NA; v_call: TRBV12-3/TRBV12-4; cdr3_aa: CASSLIGQQPQHF
j_call: TRBJ2-5; clone_size: few; v_call: TRBV10-2; cdr3_aa: CASSVGSSGAETQYF
j_call: TRBJ2-3; clone_size: many; v_call: TRBV29-1; cdr3_aa: CSVDIHTDTQYF
j_call: TRBJ2-7; clone_size: NA; v_call: TRBV4-1; cdr3_aa: CASSQINIPEQYF
j_call: TRBJ2-1; clone_size: NA; v_call: TRBV20-1; cdr3_aa: CSATVGHYDEQFF
j_call: TRBJ2-7; clone_size: NA; v_call: TRBV7-9; cdr3_aa: CASSLGPGTRDYEQYF
j_call: TRBJ1-1; clone_size: few; v_call: TRBV4-1; cdr3_aa: CASSSTANTEAFF
j_call: TRBJ1-3; clone_size: NA; v_call: TRBV20-1; cdr3_aa: CSARVSGNTIYF
j_call: TRBJ2-1; clone_size: NA; v_call: TRBV4-2; cdr3_aa: CASSLTDRSAYNEQFF
j_call: TRBJ2-5; clone_size: NA; v_call: TRBV7-2; cdr3_aa: CASSRTGGETQYF
j_call: TRBJ1-2; clone_size: NA; v_call: TRBV20-1; cdr3_aa: CSATSDQIGYTF
j_call: TRBJ2-1; clone_size: few; v_call: TRBV20-1; cdr3_aa: CSATSGGASEQFF
j_call: TRBJ2-1; clone_size: NA; v_call: TRBV6-2/TRBV6-3; cdr3_aa: CASCGTGVNEQFF
j_call: TRBJ2-5; clone_size: many; v_call: TRBV12-3/TRBV12-4; cdr3_aa: CASSLSEGTQYF
j_call: TRBJ1-4; clone_size: NA; v_call: TRBV20-1; cdr3_aa: CSARFNEKLFF